This section outlines one T cell receptor (beta chain) sequence together with its context. Antigen unknown. This CDR3 contains 14 residues. The germline CDR1 and CDR2 sequences are SQVTM and ANQGSEA. V lost 3 bases and J lost 4, with 14 bases in between. Included in the TCR beta cDNA libraries were unique molecular identifiers. TCRdb processed the PCR reads anew with MiXCR; each CDR3 protein has one entry. The sample consists of hundreds of thousands of distinct CDR3 sequences, 25% to 30% of them appearing once. This record belongs to a study of post-analysis software for immune sequencing data. Study-wide background: Progressive-relapsing, secondary progressive and relapsing-remitting multiple sclerosis were among the disease courses included.

Study-level results: Compared with controls, patients had more of about 5 TRBV segments, including TRBV5-6, TRBV5-1 and TRBV20-1.

Source material: blood. The receptor comes from a girl between 10 and 17 years old with multiple sclerosis. The V gene is TRBV29-1, the J gene TRBJ2-3, with D possibly matching TRBD1 (5 bases). The CDR3 protein is CSVDRQGRADTQYF. CDR3 bases: TGCAGCGTTGATAGGCAGGGTCGGGCAGATACGCAGTATTTT.